The 2 T cell receptor beta chains in this list originate from one sample, sequenced in a study of shared clonotypes between healthy human individuals. Repertoires were generated with immunoSEQ multiplex PCR, while TCRdb's copy carries only in-frame clones and drops some. The data contain millions of clones, about 92% of them seen just once; the ten biggest clones take up 0.13% to 0.15%. Input material: naive CD4+ T cells sorted from blood. As for subset: CD45RA+ positively selected. These receptors were obtained from a man aged 18 to 29 in good health.

The chain combines TRBV25-1 with TRBJ2-5, with 12 bases lining up with TRBD1. The J call is doubtful: the DNA matches TRBJ2-7 better. The germline gives CDR1 MGHDK, CDR2 SYGVNS. This CDR3 has 16 amino acids. The DNA for the CDR3 is TGTGCCAGCAGTCCAAGCCGGGACAGGGGGCTCTACGAGCAGTACTTC. Translated, it gives CASSPSRDRGLYEQYF.

The chain links TRBV10-3 to TRBJ2-1; weak D call: TRBD2 (6 bases). Deletions cut 0 bases from V and 9 bases from J, with 12 bases between. CDR3 size: 14 residues. Germline CDR1 reads ENHRY; CDR2 reads SYGVKD. The CDR3 protein is CAISESNSGLEQFF. The CDR3 region has the DNA TGTGCCATCAGTGAGTCAAATAGCGGCCTTGAGCAGTTCTTC.